The 27 T cell receptor beta chains below all came from one sample that was sequenced in a study of CD8+CD57+ T cells in acquired aplastic anemia. Genomic DNA, the template, was used for profiling of the TCR beta VDJ and CDR3. Each CDR3 protein gets one entry after TCRdb re-called the reads with MiXCR. Of about 110,000 distinct CDR3 sequences in the sample, less than 65% were seen once. The sequencing input was sorted CD4+, CD8+, or CD8+CD57+ T cells (not recorded which) from PBMCs. The receptors stem from a human donor in good health, serving as a control.

The chain couples TRBV10-2 to TRBJ1-5, with 7 bases lining up with TRBD1. The ends lost 8 bases at V and 1 base at J; junction bases unmatched: 11. CDR1 is WSHSY and CDR2 is SAAADI in the germline V gene. This CDR3 region has 16 residues. Here the CDR3 DNA reads TGCGCCAGCGTGCCGTCAGGGGGGCAAAGCAATCAGCCCCAGCATTTT. As protein: CASVPSGGQSNQPQHF.

There are many counts of this clonotype. The chain links TRBV13 to TRBJ2-3; 8 bases fit TRBD1. CDR3 length: 13 residues. Per the germline V gene, CDR1 is PRHDT and CDR2 is FYEKMQ (reference sequence). V shed 5 bases, J shed 4 bases, and the junction held 2 bases outside the gene matches. The CDR3 spells CASSAGQADTQYF. The CDR3 nucleotides are TGTGCCAGCAGCGCGGGACAGGCAGATACGCAGTATTTT.

The chain combines TRBV6-1 with TRBJ1-2; D unresolved. CDR1 is MNHNS and CDR2 is SASEGT in the germline V gene. V shed 3 bases and J shed 4 bases, with 15 bases lying between them. This CDR3 comprises 15 residues. CDR3: CASSEPDESIYGYTF. The CDR3 DNA follows: TGTGCCAGCAGTGAGCCCGACGAGTCGATCTATGGCTACACCTTC.

This clonotype occurred a few times. This chain joins TRBV19 and TRBJ1-6; D possibly corresponds to TRBD1 (5 bases). This CDR3 has 14 amino acids. Germline loops: CDR1 LNHDA, CDR2 SQIVND (reference sequence). The germline V and J ends were trimmed by 6 bases and 9 bases, with 15 bases remaining between them. CDR3 residues: CASRPGPGGSPLHF. CDR3 DNA sequence: TGTGCCAGTAGACCGGGACCGGGTGGTTCACCCCTCCACTTT. The entire variable domain, with the rest obtained from reference TRBV19 and TRBJ1-6, is as follows: DGGITQSPKYLFRKEGQNVTLSCEQNLNHDAMYWYRQDPGQGLRLIYYSQIVNDFQKGDIAEGYSVSREKKESFPLTVTSAQKNPTAFYLCASRPGPGGSPLHFGNGTRLTVT.

This clonotype occurred many times. J is TRBJ2-3 and V is TRBV9; TRBD2 matches 11 bases. V lost 4 bases, J lost 6 bases, and 7 bases stayed unmatched. Germline V gives CDR1 SGDLS, CDR2 YYNGEE. This CDR3 spans 15 amino acids. The CDR3 here is CASSLTSGVSDTQYF. The CDR3 coding sequence is TGTGCCAGCAGCTTGACTAGCGGGGTATCGGATACGCAGTATTTT.

The J gene is TRBJ2-7, the V gene TRBV2, with 9 bases fitting TRBD1. CDR1 is SNHLY, CDR2 FYNNEI, per germline. The CDR3 length is 14 residues. The trim removed 6 bases at V and 2 bases at J, leaving 5 bases unmatched. The CDR3 region has the DNA TGTGCCAGCAGGGCCGGGACAGGGACCTACGAGCAGTACTTC. This codes for CASRAGTGTYEQYF.

This clonotype was seen many times. The chain uses TRBV29-1 and TRBJ2-2; 9 bases line up with TRBD2. The junction had 3 bases not matched to a gene; V was cut back by 3 bases and J by 4 bases. CDR3 size: 14 residues. Germline V lookup: CDR1 SQVTM, CDR2 ANQGSEA. The CDR3 region is CSVELAGFTGELFF. The DNA for the CDR3 is TGCAGCGTTGAGCTAGCGGGGTTCACCGGGGAGCTGTTTTTT.

The gene calls are TRBV18 and TRBJ2-3; D gene ambiguous. Germline V gives CDR1 KGHSH, CDR2 LQKENI. V was pared by 3 bases and J by 1 base, with 17 bases between. The length of the CDR3 is 17 residues. CDR3: CASSPNSPPEGTDTQYF. The CDR3 nucleotides read TGTGCCAGCTCACCGAACTCCCCGCCCGAGGGCACAGATACGCAGTATTTT.

The chain combines TRBV20-1 with TRBJ1-6; D gene uncertain. The V and J ends lost 6 bases and 7 bases respectively, with 19 bases between them. Germline lookup yields CDR1 DFQATT and CDR2 SNEGSKA (reference sequence). CDR3 length: 15 amino acids. The CDR3 protein is CSAPRSTVENSPLHF. The CDR3 coding sequence is TGCAGTGCCCCCAGATCGACGGTGGAGAATTCACCCCTCCACTTT.

The genes are TRBV10-3 and TRBJ2-5; 8 bases map to TRBD2. V lost 6 bases and J lost 2; bases outside the gene matches: 5. CDR1 ENHRY and CDR2 SYGVKD come from the germline V gene. The CDR3 is made up of 14 amino acids. CDR3 loop: CAIRRAGDQETQYF. In nucleotides, the CDR3 is TGTGCCATCAGGAGAGCGGGGGATCAAGAGACCCAGTACTTC.

The chain employs TRBV2 and TRBJ1-6, with D perhaps matching TRBD1 (5 bases). V was trimmed by 6 bases and J by 10 bases, leaving 16 bases between them. The CDR3 is 14 amino acids. Germline lookup yields CDR1 SNHLY and CDR2 FYNNEI. CDR3 DNA: TGTGCCAGCAGCCCGGGACCAACCGGCTCACCCCTCCACTTT. This encodes CASSPGPTGSPLHF.

This clonotype occurred a few times. This clone may be a read error of a much larger clone one base away. The final CDR3 position lacks the conserved phenylalanine or tryptophan, pointing to a likely read error. DNA for the CDR3: TGTGCCAGCAGCCCCGGGACTAGCGGGGGAATCGACGAGCAGTACCTC. Protein: CASSPGTSGGIDEQYL. The chain has TRBV25-1 and TRBJ2-7; 14 bases map to TRBD2. Germline values: CDR1 MGHDK, CDR2 SYGVNS. V was clipped by 6 bases and J by 5 bases; unmatched bases: 9. The CDR3 has 16 residues.

The chain employs TRBV2 and TRBJ1-1; tentative D call: TRBD1 (6 bases). Trimming took 6 bases from V and 8 from J, leaving 13 bases between them. CDR3 length: 12 residues. In germline, CDR1 is SNHLY, CDR2 FYNNEI. The CDR3 DNA reads as TGTGCCAGCAGCCTCACGGACAGAGAAGCTTTCTTT. Its translation is CASSLTDREAFF.

This clonotype was observed many times. The chain couples TRBV20-1 to TRBJ2-2, with 8 bases identical to TRBD1. Germline CDR1 is DFQATT and CDR2 is SNEGSKA (reference sequence). The CDR3 runs to 12 residues. With 3 bases clipped from V and 6 bases from J, the junction kept 0 bases outside the gene matches. The CDR3 loop is CSARTGAGELFF. The CDR3 bases are TGCAGTGCTAGGACAGGGGCCGGGGAGCTGTTTTTT.

The chain uses TRBV10-1 and TRBJ2-7; 8 positions agree with TRBD1. CDR1 and CDR2 from the germline V gene are WNHNN and SYGVQD (reference sequence). The CDR3 runs to 14 residues. With 6 bases clipped from V and 2 bases from J, the junction kept 6 bases outside the gene matches. The DNA for the CDR3 is TGCGCCAGCAGGGGAACAGGGGGAACCTACGAGCAGTACTTC. Translation gives CASRGTGGTYEQYF.

This clonotype was counted ten times or more. The chain links TRBV5-4 to TRBJ1-6, with D possibly TRBD1 on 5 matching bases. There are 16 residues in the CDR3. Germline V lookup: CDR1 SGHNT, CDR2 YYREEE (reference sequence). Trimming took off 1 base at V and 6 bases at J, with 14 bases between the two ends. The CDR3 DNA reads as TGTGCCAGCAGCTTGTGGGGGAAACAGCCTAATTCACCCCTCCACTTT. Translated: CASSLWGKQPNSPLHF.

Many counts were recorded for this clonotype. The J gene is TRBJ1-1, the V gene TRBV6-5; unclear D gene. Germline V gene lookup returns CDR1 MNHEY and CDR2 SVGAGI. The CDR3 contains 16 residues. Trimming left V 0 bases short and J 4 bases short, with 15 bases between. CDR3 amino acids: CASSYSRNPMGTEAFF. CDR3 bases: TGTGCCAGCAGTTACTCGAGGAATCCGATGGGCACTGAAGCTTTCTTT.

This clonotype was detected only a few times. The CDR3 here is CASSQDYRGNTEAFF. For the CDR3, the DNA is TGTGCCAGCAGCCAAGATTATAGGGGTAACACTGAAGCTTTCTTT. V usage is TRBV3-1 and J usage is TRBJ1-1; TRBD1 is a possible D gene (5 bases). With 0 bases removed from V and 2 bases from J, the gap between germline ends came to 10 bases. The CDR3 consists of 15 residues. The germline V gene has CDR1 LGHDT and CDR2 YNNKEL (reference sequence).

This clonotype appeared a single time. CDR3 DNA sequence: TGTGCCAGCAGCCTGGGGGATTATCAGCCCCAGCATTTT. Amino acid sequence: CASSLGDYQPQHF. V is TRBV7-9 and J is TRBJ1-5; a weak D match, TRBD1 (5 bases). Germline CDR1 reads SEHNR; CDR2 reads FQNEAQ (reference sequence). This CDR3 region has 13 residues. V was pared by 5 bases and J by 5 bases, with 10 bases between.

This chain uses TRBV25-1 with TRBJ2-7, with 7 nucleotides matching TRBD2. The CDR3 runs 13 residues. Per the germline V gene, CDR1 is MGHDK and CDR2 is SYGVNS. The ends lost 6 bases at V and 2 bases at J; junction bases unmatched: 4. This CDR3 is CASSGGYPYEQYF. The CDR3 DNA reads as TGTGCCAGCAGCGGGGGGTACCCCTACGAGCAGTACTTC.

This clonotype was recorded at least ten times. The rearrangement uses TRBV6-1 and TRBJ1-3; a possible D gene is TRBD1 (5 bases). The V end was cut by 7 bases, the J end by 2 bases, with 12 bases between. The CDR3 totals 14 residues. The germline V gene encodes CDR1 MNHNS and CDR2 SASEGT. DNA of the CDR3: TGTGCCAGCACTCCCGGGGGAGCTGGAAACACCATATATTTT. Protein sequence: CASTPGGAGNTIYF.

The rearrangement uses TRBV9 and TRBJ2-7, with a weak D call TRBD2 (6 bases). There are 13 residues in the CDR3. Germline V lookup: CDR1 SGDLS, CDR2 YYNGEE. Trimming cost V 0 bases and J 2 bases, with 6 bases left between them. The CDR3 region is CASSVAGAYEQYF. In nucleotides, the CDR3 is TGTGCCAGCAGCGTAGCGGGGGCCTACGAGCAGTACTTC.

CDR3 in amino acids: CAISELGQDGEQFF. DNA of the CDR3: TGTGCCATCAGTGAGTTGGGACAGGATGGTGAGCAGTTCTTC. The chain recombines TRBV10-3 with TRBJ2-1; TRBD1 matches 8 bases. CDR1 is ENHRY, CDR2 SYGVKD, per germline. With V trimmed by 1 base and J by 9 bases, 5 bases remained unmatched. This CDR3 is built from 14 residues.

The chain has TRBV11-1 and TRBJ2-5; the D gene is possibly TRBD2 (6 bases). Deletions cut 1 base from V and 4 bases from J, with 19 bases between. CDR3 length: 17 residues. CDR1 SGHAT and CDR2 FQDESV come from the germline V gene (reference sequence). In DNA, the CDR3 is TGTGCCAGCAGCTTAGTTTCTCGCGGGACGTGGGGAGAGACCCAGTACTTC. It encodes CASSLVSRGTWGETQYF.

This rearrangement joins TRBV25-1 to TRBJ1-1; perhaps TRBD1 as D (6 bases). The CDR3 has 18 residues. Germline V lookup: CDR1 MGHDK, CDR2 SYGVNS. V shed 4 bases and J shed 3 bases, with 24 bases lying between them. CDR3 coding DNA: TGTGCCAGCAGTGGGGGGGGCAGGGAATCAAGCACGGACACTGAAGCTTTCTTT. Protein: CASSGGGRESSTDTEAFF.

At least ten counts were recorded for this clonotype. V and J are TRBV5-8 and TRBJ2-7; perhaps TRBD1 as D (6 bases). V was clipped by 2 bases and J by 1 base, with 7 bases between them. Germline V gene lookup returns CDR1 SGHTS and CDR2 YDEGEE. There are 13 residues in the CDR3. The CDR3 coding sequence is TGTGCCAGCAGCTTCAGGGGTTCCTACGAGCAGTACTTC. It is translated as CASSFRGSYEQYF.

Ten or more counts support this clonotype. The chain is built from TRBV24-1 and TRBJ2-7; the match to TRBD1 covers 7 bases. J gave up 0 bases and V 3 bases, and 4 bases lay outside the gene matches. This CDR3 is 15 amino acids long. Germline values: CDR1 KGHDR, CDR2 SFDVKD. This CDR3 reads CATSDDRVSSYEQYF. As DNA, the CDR3 is TGTGCCACCAGTGATGACAGGGTCAGCTCCTACGAGCAGTACTTC.